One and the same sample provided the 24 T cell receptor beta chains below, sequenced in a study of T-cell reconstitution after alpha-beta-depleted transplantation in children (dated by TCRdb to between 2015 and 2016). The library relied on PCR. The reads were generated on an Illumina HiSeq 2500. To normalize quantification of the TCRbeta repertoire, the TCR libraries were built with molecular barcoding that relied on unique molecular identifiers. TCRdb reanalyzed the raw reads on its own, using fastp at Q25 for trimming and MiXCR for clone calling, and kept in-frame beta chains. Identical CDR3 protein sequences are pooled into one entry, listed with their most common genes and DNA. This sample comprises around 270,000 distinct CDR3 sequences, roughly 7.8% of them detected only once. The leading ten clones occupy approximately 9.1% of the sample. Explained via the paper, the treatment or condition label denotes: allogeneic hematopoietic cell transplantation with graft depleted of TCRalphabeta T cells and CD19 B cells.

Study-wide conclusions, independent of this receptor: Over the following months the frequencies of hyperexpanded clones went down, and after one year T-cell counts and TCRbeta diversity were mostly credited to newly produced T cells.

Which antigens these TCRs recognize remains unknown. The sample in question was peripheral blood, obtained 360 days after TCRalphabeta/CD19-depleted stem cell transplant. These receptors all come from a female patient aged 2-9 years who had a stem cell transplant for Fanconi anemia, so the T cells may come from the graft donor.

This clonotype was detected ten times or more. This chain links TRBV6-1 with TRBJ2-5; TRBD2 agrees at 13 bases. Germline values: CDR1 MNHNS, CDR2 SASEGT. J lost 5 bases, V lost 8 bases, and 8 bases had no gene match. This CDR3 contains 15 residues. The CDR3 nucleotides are TGTGCCAGCGGGACTAGCGGGAAAACCGGGGAGACCCAGTACTTC. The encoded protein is CASGTSGKTGETQYF.

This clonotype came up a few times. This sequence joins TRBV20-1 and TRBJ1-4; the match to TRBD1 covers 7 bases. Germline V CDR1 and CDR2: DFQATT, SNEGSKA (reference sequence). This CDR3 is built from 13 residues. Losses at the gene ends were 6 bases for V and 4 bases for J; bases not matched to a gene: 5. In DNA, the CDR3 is TGCAGTGCCGCGACAGGGATTAATGAAAAACTGTTTTTT. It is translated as CSAATGINEKLFF.

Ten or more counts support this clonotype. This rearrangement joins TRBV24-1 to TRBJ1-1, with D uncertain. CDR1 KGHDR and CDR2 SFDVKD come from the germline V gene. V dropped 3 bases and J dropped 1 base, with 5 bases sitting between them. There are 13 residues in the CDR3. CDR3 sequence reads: CATSDESNTEAFF. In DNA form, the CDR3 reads TGTGCCACCAGTGATGAATCGAACACTGAAGCTTTCTTT.

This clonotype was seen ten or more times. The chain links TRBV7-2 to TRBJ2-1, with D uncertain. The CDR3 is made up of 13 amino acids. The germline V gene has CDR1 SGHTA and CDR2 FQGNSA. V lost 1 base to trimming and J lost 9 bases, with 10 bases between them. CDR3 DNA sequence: TGTGCCAGCAGCTTAGACAACCGAGGTGAGCAGTTCTTC. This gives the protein CASSLDNRGEQFF. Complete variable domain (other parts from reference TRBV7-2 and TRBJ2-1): GAGVSQSPSNKVTEKGKDVELRCDPISGHTALYWYRQSLGQGLEFLIYFQGNSAPDKSGLPSDRFSAERTGGSVSTLTIQRTQQEDSAVYLCASSLDNRGEQFFGPGTRLTVL.

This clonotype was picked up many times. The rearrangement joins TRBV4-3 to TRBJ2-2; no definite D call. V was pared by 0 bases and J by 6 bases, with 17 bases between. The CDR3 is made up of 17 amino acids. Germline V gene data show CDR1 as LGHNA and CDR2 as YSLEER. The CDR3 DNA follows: TGCGCCAGCAGCCAAGATTTGGGCGCGTCAGGTTCCGGGGAGCTGTTTTTT. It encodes CASSQDLGASGSGELFF.

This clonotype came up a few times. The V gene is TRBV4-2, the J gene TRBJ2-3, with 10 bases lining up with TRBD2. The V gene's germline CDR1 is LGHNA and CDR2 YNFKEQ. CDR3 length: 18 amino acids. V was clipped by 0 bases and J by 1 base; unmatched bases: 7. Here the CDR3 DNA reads TGTGCCAGCAGCCAAGATTTCCAGCTAGCGGGGGGCACAGATACGCAGTATTTT. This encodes CASSQDFQLAGGTDTQYF.

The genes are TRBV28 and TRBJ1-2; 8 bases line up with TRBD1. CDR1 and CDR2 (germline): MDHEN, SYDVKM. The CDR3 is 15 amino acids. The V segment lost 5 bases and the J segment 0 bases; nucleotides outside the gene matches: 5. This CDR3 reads CASSKGTGPNYGYTF. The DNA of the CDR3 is TGTGCCAGCAGTAAGGGGACAGGCCCTAACTATGGCTACACCTTC.

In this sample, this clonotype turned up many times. CDR3 region: CASSAGQGPNRGYTF. The CDR3, as DNA: TGTGCCAGCAGCGCCGGACAGGGACCTAATCGTGGCTACACCTTC. The genes are TRBV11-2 and TRBJ1-2; 8 bases agree with TRBD1. The CDR3 loop spans 15 amino acids. Germline V gene lookup returns CDR1 SGHAT and CDR2 FQNNGV. Trimming cost V 5 bases and J 7 bases; bases outside gene matches: 12.

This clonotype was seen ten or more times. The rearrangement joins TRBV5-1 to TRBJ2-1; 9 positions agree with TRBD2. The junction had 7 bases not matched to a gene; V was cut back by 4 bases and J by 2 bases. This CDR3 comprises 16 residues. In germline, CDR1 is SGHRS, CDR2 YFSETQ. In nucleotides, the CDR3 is TGCGCCAGCAGCGGAGCGGGGGGCCTCACCTACAATGAGCAGTTCTTC. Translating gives CASSGAGGLTYNEQFF.

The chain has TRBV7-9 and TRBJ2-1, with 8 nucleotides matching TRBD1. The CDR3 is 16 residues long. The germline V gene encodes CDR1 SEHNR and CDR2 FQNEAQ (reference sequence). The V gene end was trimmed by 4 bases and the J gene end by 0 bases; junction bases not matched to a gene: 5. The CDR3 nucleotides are TGTGCCAGCAGCTCAGACAGGGGACGCTCCTACAATGAGCAGTTCTTC. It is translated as CASSSDRGRSYNEQFF.

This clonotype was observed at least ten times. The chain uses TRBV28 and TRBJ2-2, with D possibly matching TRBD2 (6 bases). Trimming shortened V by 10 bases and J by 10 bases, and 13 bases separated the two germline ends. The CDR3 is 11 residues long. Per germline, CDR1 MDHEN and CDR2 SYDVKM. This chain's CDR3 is CATRDPTELFF. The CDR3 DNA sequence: TGTGCCACGCGGGACCCCACGGAGCTGTTTTTT.

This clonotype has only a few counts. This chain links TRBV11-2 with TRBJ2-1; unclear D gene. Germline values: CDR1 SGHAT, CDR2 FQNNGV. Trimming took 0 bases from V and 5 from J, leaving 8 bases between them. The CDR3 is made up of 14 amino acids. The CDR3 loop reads CASSLERGDNEQFF. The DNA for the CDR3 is TGTGCCAGCAGCTTAGAACGAGGAGACAATGAGCAGTTCTTC.

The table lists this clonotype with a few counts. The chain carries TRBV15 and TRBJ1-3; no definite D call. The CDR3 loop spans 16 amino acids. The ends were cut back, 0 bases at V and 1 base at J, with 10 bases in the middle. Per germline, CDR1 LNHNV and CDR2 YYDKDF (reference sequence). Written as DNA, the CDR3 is TGTGCCACCAGCAGAGATCCGCCTCGTTCTGGAAACACCATATATTTT. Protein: CATSRDPPRSGNTIYF.

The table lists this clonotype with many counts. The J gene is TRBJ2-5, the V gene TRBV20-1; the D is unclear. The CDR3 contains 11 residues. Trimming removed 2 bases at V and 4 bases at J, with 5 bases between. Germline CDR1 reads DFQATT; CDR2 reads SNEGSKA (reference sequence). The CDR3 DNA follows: TGCAGTGCTAGAAGGACAGAGACCCAGTACTTC. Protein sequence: CSARRTETQYF.

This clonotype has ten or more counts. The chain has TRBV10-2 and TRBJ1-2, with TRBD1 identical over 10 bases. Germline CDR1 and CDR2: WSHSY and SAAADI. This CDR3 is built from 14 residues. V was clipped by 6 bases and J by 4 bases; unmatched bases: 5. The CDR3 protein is CASSDRGLGYGYTF. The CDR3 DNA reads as TGCGCCAGCAGCGACAGGGGGCTCGGCTATGGCTACACCTTC.

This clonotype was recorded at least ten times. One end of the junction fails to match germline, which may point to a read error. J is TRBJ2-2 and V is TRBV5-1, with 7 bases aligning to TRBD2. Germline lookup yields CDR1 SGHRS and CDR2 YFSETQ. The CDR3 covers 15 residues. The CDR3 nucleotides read TGCGCCAGCCGCTTGTTCGCGGGAGAATCGGGGGAGCTGTTTTTT. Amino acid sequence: CASRLFAGESGELFF.

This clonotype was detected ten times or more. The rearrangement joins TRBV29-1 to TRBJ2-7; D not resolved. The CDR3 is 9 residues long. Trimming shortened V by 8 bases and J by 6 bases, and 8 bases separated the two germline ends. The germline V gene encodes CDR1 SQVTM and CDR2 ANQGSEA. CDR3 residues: CSPPGEQYV. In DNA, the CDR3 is TGCAGCCCCCCTGGCGAGCAGTACGTC.

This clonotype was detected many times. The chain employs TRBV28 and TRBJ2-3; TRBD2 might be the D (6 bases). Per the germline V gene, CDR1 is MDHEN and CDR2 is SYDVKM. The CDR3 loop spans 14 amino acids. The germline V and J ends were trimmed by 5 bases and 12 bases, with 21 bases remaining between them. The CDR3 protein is CASSQPGTVLPQYF. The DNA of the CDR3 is TGTGCCAGCAGTCAACCCGGGACTGTCCTGCCACAGTATTTT.

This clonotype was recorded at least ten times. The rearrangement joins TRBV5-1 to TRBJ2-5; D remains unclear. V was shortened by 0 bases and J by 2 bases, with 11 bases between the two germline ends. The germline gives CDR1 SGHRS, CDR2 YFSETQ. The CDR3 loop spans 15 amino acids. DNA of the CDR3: TGCGCCAGCAGCTTGGTGGGTGGTCATCAAGAGACCCAGTACTTC. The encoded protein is CASSLVGGHQETQYF.

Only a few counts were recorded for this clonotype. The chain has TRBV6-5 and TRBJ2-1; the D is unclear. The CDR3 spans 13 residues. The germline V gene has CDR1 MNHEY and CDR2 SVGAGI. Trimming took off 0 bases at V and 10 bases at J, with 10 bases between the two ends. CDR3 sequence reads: CASSYSNIGEQFF. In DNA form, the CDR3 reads TGTGCCAGCAGTTACTCGAACATCGGCGAGCAGTTCTTC.

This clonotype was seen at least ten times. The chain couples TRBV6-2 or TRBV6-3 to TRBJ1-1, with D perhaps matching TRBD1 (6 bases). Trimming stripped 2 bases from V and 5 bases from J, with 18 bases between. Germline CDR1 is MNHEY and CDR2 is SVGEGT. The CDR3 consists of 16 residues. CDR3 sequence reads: CASSYPKGGQVTEAFF. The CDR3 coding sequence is TGTGCCAGCAGTTACCCCAAAGGGGGTCAGGTTACTGAAGCTTTCTTT.

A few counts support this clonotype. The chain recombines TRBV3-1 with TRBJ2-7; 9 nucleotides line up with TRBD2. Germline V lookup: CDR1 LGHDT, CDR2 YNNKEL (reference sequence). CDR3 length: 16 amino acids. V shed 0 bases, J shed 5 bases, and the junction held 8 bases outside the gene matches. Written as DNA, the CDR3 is TGTGCCAGCAGCCAAGATATCCTAGCGGGGTTTAACGAGCAGTACTTC. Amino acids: CASSQDILAGFNEQYF.

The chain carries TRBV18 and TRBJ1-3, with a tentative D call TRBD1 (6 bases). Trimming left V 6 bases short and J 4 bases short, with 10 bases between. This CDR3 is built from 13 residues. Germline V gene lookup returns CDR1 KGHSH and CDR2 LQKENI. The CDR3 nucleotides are TGTGCCAGCTCTGGGACAATGGGAAACACCATATATTTT. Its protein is CASSGTMGNTIYF.

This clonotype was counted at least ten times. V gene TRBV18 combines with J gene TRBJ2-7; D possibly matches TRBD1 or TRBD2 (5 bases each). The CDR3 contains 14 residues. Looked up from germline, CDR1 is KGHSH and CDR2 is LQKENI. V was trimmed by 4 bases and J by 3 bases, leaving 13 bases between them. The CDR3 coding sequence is TGTGCCAGCTCACGACCGGGACGGCTCTACGAGCAGTACTTC. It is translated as CASSRPGRLYEQYF.